This section outlines one T cell receptor (beta chain) sequence together with its context. This sample is drawn from a study of radiotherapy plus CTLA-4 blockade in lung cancer. The repertoire was sequenced with immunoSEQ multiplex PCR; TCRdb's copy has only in-frame clones and lacks some. Of tens of thousands of clones listed, 65% to 85% are singletons. The CDR3 has 14 amino acids. V lost 4 bases to trimming and J lost 3 bases; unmatched junction nucleotides: 3. The V gene's germline CDR1 is SGHRS and CDR2 YFSETQ. This sequence joins TRBV5-1 and TRBJ2-7; 11 nucleotides align to TRBD2. Specimen: peripheral blood, collected from a patient treated with radiotherapy plus ipilimumab. This clonotype originated in a human donor with non-small cell lung cancer whose response to radiotherapy plus ipilimumab could not be evaluated. Some clones in this sample may be carry-over from other donors' samples. CDR3 loop: CASSGTSGGYEQYF. The CDR3 bases are TGCGCCAGCAGCGGAACTAGCGGGGGCTACGAGCAGTACTTC.